The 30 T cell receptor beta chains reported below all come from one sample, sequenced in a study of regulatory T cells in long-lasting Graves disease. This sample's time point: persistent/refractory GD, antithyroid drugs over 5 years with positive TRAb. Scientists built the TCR library using RNA that was extracted from PBMCs. To make TCR beta libraries, researchers used iRepertoire HTBI primers and Arm-PCR of CDR3 regions. Each CDR3 protein gets one entry after TCRdb re-called the multiplex PCR reads with MiXCR. The data contain under 500,000 distinct CDR3 sequences, around 20% of them seen just once; the ten biggest clones take up less than 25%. The sample was peripheral blood mononuclear cells (PBMCs), taken when the disease was refractory, from a patient treated with antithyroid drugs. These receptors all stem from a female donor with Graves disease.

V and J are TRBV12-3 or TRBV12-4 and TRBJ2-1; 10 bases fit TRBD2. Trimming at V came to 2 bases and at J to 1 base, leaving 5 bases not matched to a gene. The CDR3 runs 17 residues. The CDR3, as DNA: TGTGCCAGCAGTTTATCTAGCGGGAGTCGGTCCTACAATGAGCAGTTCTTC. Amino acids: CASSLSSGSRSYNEQFF.

There are many counts of this clonotype. The chain recombines TRBV6-5 with TRBJ2-7; D might be TRBD1 (5 bases). The CDR3 loop spans 14 amino acids. In germline, CDR1 is MNHEY, CDR2 SVGAGI. Trimming took off 2 bases at V and 2 bases at J, with 10 bases between the two ends. CDR3: CASSYGQGAYEQYF. The CDR3 DNA sequence: TGTGCCAGCAGTTACGGTCAGGGTGCCTACGAGCAGTACTTC.

This clonotype occurred once. Sequence at one end of the junction differs from germline and may be a read error. This chain links TRBV10-3 with TRBJ2-6; D perhaps matches TRBD1 (6 bases). The CDR3 runs 14 residues. Per the germline V gene, CDR1 is ENHRY and CDR2 is SYGVKD. The CDR3 bases are TGTGCCAGCACTAGGGGGTCAGGGGCCAACGCCCTGACTTTC. Translated, it gives CASTRGSGANALTF.

This clonotype showed up just a few times. The chain employs TRBV4-3 and TRBJ1-5; D is unclear. Germline lookup yields CDR1 LGHNA and CDR2 YSLEER. Trimming left V 1 base short and J 0 bases short, with 7 bases between. This CDR3 contains 15 residues. The CDR3 here is CASSQGTASNQPQHF. CDR3 bases: TGCGCCAGCAGCCAAGGGACGGCTAGCAATCAGCCCCAGCATTTT.

The rearrangement joins TRBV27 to TRBJ2-7; D perhaps matches TRBD1 (6 bases). Germline CDR1 MNHEY, CDR2 SMNVEV (reference sequence). V gave up 5 bases and J gave up 0 bases, with 17 bases separating them. This CDR3 spans 16 amino acids. The CDR3 DNA reads TGTGCCAGCAGTCAATCCCCGCTACAGGGCTCCTACGAGCAGTACTTC. It is translated as CASSQSPLQGSYEQYF.

This clonotype appeared many times. J is TRBJ2-7 and V is TRBV7-2; TRBD2 matches 8 bases. The V segment lost 2 bases and the J segment 2 bases; nucleotides outside the gene matches: 11. This CDR3 has 17 residues. CDR1 SGHTA and CDR2 FQGNSA come from the germline V gene. CDR3 sequence reads: CASSLRGGAGDAYEQYF. The CDR3 bases are TGTGCCAGCAGCTTACGGGGTGGAGCGGGAGACGCCTACGAGCAGTACTTC. The full variable domain, in which reference TRBV7-2 and TRBJ2-7 provide the parts outside the CDR3, is GAGVSQSPSNKVTEKGKDVELRCDPISGHTALYWYRQSLGQGLEFLIYFQGNSAPDKSGLPSDRFSAERTGGSVSTLTIQRTQQEDSAVYLCASSLRGGAGDAYEQYFGPGTRLTVT.

Notes on this clonotype: It may be a read error: a sequence one base away is much more abundant. CDR3: CASSSSAAPQETQYF. The CDR3, as DNA: TGTGCCAGCAGCTCCTCAGCCGCACCCCAAGAGACCCAGTACTTC. The chain combines TRBV11-2 with TRBJ2-5; D gene uncertain. Between the trimmed V and J ends, which lost 4 bases and 1 base, there was a span of 13 bases. The CDR3 spans 15 residues. In germline, CDR1 is SGHAT, CDR2 FQNNGV.

The rearrangement uses TRBV5-4 and TRBJ1-2, with TRBD1 matching 11 bases. V trimming: 4 bases; J trimming: 3 bases; junction bases outside the gene matches: 11. The CDR3 has 17 amino acids. CDR1 and CDR2 from the germline V gene are SGHNT and YYREEE (reference sequence). DNA of the CDR3: TGTGCCAGCAGCCAATTCGGGGGGACAGGGGGATACTATGGCTACACCTTC. Its protein product is CASSQFGGTGGYYGYTF.

This clonotype has just a few counts. The chain uses TRBV20-1 and TRBJ2-7, with D maybe TRBD2 (5 bases). This CDR3 region has 13 residues. Trimming took off 3 bases at V and 3 bases at J, with 12 bases between the two ends. In germline, CDR1 is DFQATT, CDR2 SNEGSKA (reference sequence). The CDR3 spells CSASREWSYEQYF. CDR3 nucleotides: TGCAGTGCTAGTAGGGAGTGGAGCTACGAGCAGTACTTC.

The chain is built from TRBV6-2 or TRBV6-3 and TRBJ1-5; possible D gene TRBD1, 6 bases. The germline V gene encodes CDR1 MNHEY and CDR2 SVGEGT. V gave up 6 bases and J gave up 6 bases, with 21 bases separating them. The CDR3 consists of 16 residues. CDR3 DNA sequence: TGTGCCAGCAGCTACAGGGCGGAGATTTATATTCAGCCCCAGCATTTT. It codes for CASSYRAEIYIQPQHF.

This clonotype showed up many times. This chain links TRBV7-9 with TRBJ1-1; weak D call: TRBD1 (6 bases). CDR3 length equals 13 residues. CDR1 and CDR2 (germline): SEHNR, FQNEAQ (reference sequence). Deletions cut 1 base from V and 4 bases from J, with 7 bases between. CDR3 DNA sequence: TGTGCCAGCAGCTTAGAAGGGGGCACTGAAGCTTTCTTT. This codes for CASSLEGGTEAFF.

In its sample, this clonotype was seen many times. This CDR3 reads CASREGAANTEAFF. The CDR3, as DNA: TGTGCCAGCAGGGAGGGGGCAGCGAACACTGAAGCTTTCTTT. J is TRBJ1-1 and V is TRBV12-3 or TRBV12-4; 7 nucleotides match TRBD1. The ends lost 6 bases at V and 1 base at J; junction bases unmatched: 5. This CDR3 is built from 14 residues.

This clonotype was observed many times. The V and J genes are TRBV12-3 or TRBV12-4 and TRBJ1-2; weak D call: TRBD1 (5 bases). The CDR3 consists of 15 residues. V was shortened by 2 bases and J by 0 bases, with 10 bases between the two germline ends. This CDR3 is CASSLLAGSNYGYTF. The CDR3 bases are TGTGCCAGCAGTTTACTGGCAGGGTCTAACTATGGCTACACCTTC.

In its sample, this clonotype was seen many times. The rearrangement links TRBV27 to TRBJ2-2, with 11 bases that match TRBD1. The CDR3 is made up of 16 amino acids. Trimming cost V 2 bases and J 6 bases; bases outside gene matches: 5. Looked up from germline, CDR1 is MNHEY and CDR2 is SMNVEV (reference sequence). The chain's CDR3 is CASSLTGTGGPGELFF. CDR3 in DNA: TGTGCCAGCAGTTTAACCGGGACAGGGGGACCCGGGGAGCTGTTTTTT.

A note on this clonotype: A clone one base away is much larger, so this may be a read error. The CDR3 carries no conserved terminal phenylalanine or tryptophan, so it likely arises from a read error. The DNA is omitted, as the CDR3 cannot be located on it reliably, and the CDR3 follows TCRdb's listing. The J gene is TRBJ1-2, the V gene TRBV7-2. Germline V gene lookup returns CDR1 SGHTA and CDR2 FQGNSA. The CDR3 is 13 residues long, ends included. The CDR3 reads CASSPATTLGSTS.

The CDR3 nucleotides read TGTGCCAGTAGTATAGATCATAGGGGGGGCAATCAGCCCCAGCATTTT. Translated, it gives CASSIDHRGGNQPQHF. The chain employs TRBV19 and TRBJ1-5; D may be TRBD1 (6 bases). The germline V gene has CDR1 LNHDA and CDR2 SQIVND (reference sequence). The CDR3 covers 16 residues. Between the trimmed V and J ends, which lost 0 bases and 2 bases, there was a span of 11 bases.

This clonotype showed up just a few times. The V and J genes are TRBV5-1 and TRBJ1-4; 7 bases are a match to TRBD1. Per the germline V gene, CDR1 is SGHRS and CDR2 is YFSETQ. V lost 4 bases and J lost 5; bases outside the gene matches: 2. The CDR3 has 13 amino acids. In DNA form, the CDR3 reads TGCGCCAGCAGCGGGGGACAGAATGAAAAACTGTTTTTT. Translation gives CASSGGQNEKLFF.

This sequence joins TRBV20-1 and TRBJ2-7; 12 positions agree with TRBD1. CDR1 and CDR2 from the germline V gene are DFQATT and SNEGSKA (reference sequence). The length of the CDR3 is 14 residues. The ends lost 4 bases at V and 3 bases at J; junction bases unmatched: 4. In nucleotides, the CDR3 is TGCAGTGCTAACCGGGACAGGGGGCTCTACGAGCAGTACTTC. It specifies CSANRDRGLYEQYF.

The V gene is TRBV2, the J gene TRBJ2-5; D may be TRBD1 (5 bases). Germline V lookup: CDR1 SNHLY, CDR2 FYNNEI. V gave up 6 bases and J gave up 1 base, with 12 bases separating them. The CDR3 is made up of 14 amino acids. CDR3 amino acids: CASSSRTIQETQYF. The CDR3 bases are TGTGCCAGCAGCTCCCGGACAATCCAAGAGACCCAGTACTTC.

The CDR3 is CASSLQGGSAEAFF. CDR3 bases: TGTGCCAGCAGTCTCCAGGGAGGAAGCGCTGAAGCTTTCTTT. V and J are TRBV6-1 and TRBJ1-1; D possibly corresponds to TRBD1 (5 bases). The germline V and J ends were trimmed by 5 bases and 6 bases, with 16 bases remaining between them. The V gene's germline CDR1 is MNHNS and CDR2 SASEGT. This CDR3 is built from 14 residues.

The table lists this clonotype with many counts. The chain recombines TRBV6-5 with TRBJ2-7; 8 bases align to TRBD1. The ends lost 2 bases at V and 4 bases at J; junction bases unmatched: 4. Germline CDR1 MNHEY, CDR2 SVGAGI. This CDR3 is 14 amino acids long. The CDR3 sequence is CASSYSRQGYEQYF. CDR3 in DNA: TGTGCCAGCAGTTACAGTCGACAGGGGTACGAGCAGTACTTC.

The chain has TRBV9 and TRBJ1-3; 7 nucleotides align to TRBD1. After removal of 4 bases from V and 0 bases from J, the junction contained 7 bases not matched to a gene. CDR1 is SGDLS and CDR2 is YYNGEE in the germline V gene. CDR3 length: 16 residues. The CDR3 DNA is TGTGCCAGCAGCCGGGGGACAGCCAACTCTGGAAACACCATATATTTT. The encoded protein is CASSRGTANSGNTIYF. Combining the CDR3 with reference TRBV9 and TRBJ1-3 gives the whole variable domain DSGVTQTPKHLITATGQRVTLRCSPRSGDLSVYWYQQSLDQGLQFLIQYYNGEERAKGNILERFSAQQFPDLHSELNLSSLELGDSALYFCASSRGTANSGNTIYFGEGSWLTVV.

In its sample, this clonotype was seen many times. This chain links TRBV7-9 with TRBJ2-5, with D possibly TRBD1 on 5 matching bases. The CDR3 is made up of 16 amino acids. V was cut by 1 base and J by 2 bases, with 14 bases left in between. Looked up from germline, CDR1 is SEHNR and CDR2 is FQNEAQ (reference sequence). CDR3 nucleotides: TGTGCCAGCAGCTTAGACTCCCAGGGAATACAAGAGACCCAGTACTTC. Protein product: CASSLDSQGIQETQYF.

This sequence joins TRBV4-1 and TRBJ1-1, with D perhaps matching TRBD1 (6 bases). V gave up 0 bases and J gave up 11 bases, with 16 bases separating them. The CDR3 has 14 amino acids. CDR1 and CDR2 from the germline V gene are MGHRA and YSYEKL. For the CDR3, the DNA is TGCGCCAGCAGCCAAGATGTAACAGGGAGGGTCGCTTTCTTT. It encodes CASSQDVTGRVAFF.

This clonotype was seen a few times. The chain uses TRBV6-1 and TRBJ1-1; possibly TRBD1 for D (5 bases). Trimming took 6 bases from V and 6 from J, leaving 11 bases between them. The germline gives CDR1 MNHNS, CDR2 SASEGT. The CDR3 totals 12 residues. The CDR3 here is CASSPQGSEAFF. In DNA form, the CDR3 reads TGTGCCAGCAGCCCCCAGGGATCTGAAGCTTTCTTT.

This clonotype was detected ten times or more. The V and J genes are TRBV29-1 and TRBJ1-2; D unclear. V shed 3 bases and J shed 8 bases, with 10 bases lying between them. This CDR3 has 11 amino acids. CDR1 SQVTM and CDR2 ANQGSEA come from the germline V gene. The CDR3 DNA reads TGCAGCGTTGATTATCAGGAAGGCTACACCTTC. Translation: CSVDYQEGYTF.

This clonotype has just a few counts. J is TRBJ1-2 and V is TRBV10-3; 9 bases are shared with TRBD1. Losses at the gene ends were 4 bases for V and 1 base for J; bases not matched to a gene: 4. The CDR3 extends over 15 amino acids. Germline assignment: CDR1 ENHRY and CDR2 SYGVKD. Here the CDR3 DNA reads TGTGCCATCAGTGCACAGGGGGCGCATAACTATGGCTACACCTTC. This gives the protein CAISAQGAHNYGYTF.

This clonotype was seen a handful of times. The chain joins TRBV4-1 to TRBJ1-2; 9 bases are shared with TRBD1. Unmatched junction bases numbered 4, after V lost 0 bases and J lost 5 bases. Germline CDR1 reads MGHRA; CDR2 reads YSYEKL. The CDR3 has 15 residues. The CDR3 here is CASSQDVGTGYGYTF. As DNA, the CDR3 is TGCGCCAGCAGCCAAGATGTTGGGACAGGGTATGGCTACACCTTC.

The sample holds many counts of this clonotype. The chain combines TRBV29-1 with TRBJ1-4; D may be TRBD1 (5 bases). The CDR3 runs to 14 residues. Trimming left V 6 bases short and J 10 bases short, with 21 bases between. The germline CDR1 and CDR2 sequences are SQVTM and ANQGSEA. CDR3 sequence (DNA): TGCAGCGTGAAGGTGGACACGGGTTACGGAAAACTGTTTTTT. Translation: CSVKVDTGYGKLFF.

In its sample, this clonotype was seen a few times. The J gene is TRBJ2-7, the V gene TRBV29-1, with 8 positions matching TRBD1. The CDR3 contains 12 residues. J was trimmed by 2 bases and V by 7 bases; bases with no gene match: 4. The germline V gene encodes CDR1 SQVTM and CDR2 ANQGSEA. The CDR3 sequence is CSGGTGTYEQYF. The CDR3 DNA reads as TGCAGCGGTGGGACAGGTACCTACGAGCAGTACTTC.